The T cell receptor (beta chain) under discussion was sequenced for a study of blood T cell repertoires in COVID-19. Study in general: Whether acute or convalescent, the COVID-19 samples came from the United States, Italy and Spain.

Trimming pared 3 bases from V and 5 bases from J, leaving 11 bases between. Germline V gene data show CDR1 as MNHEY and CDR2 as SMNVEV (reference sequence). The CDR3 runs 14 residues. Method: immunoSEQ multiplex PCR; TCRdb's copy keeps in-frame clones and lacks some. The sample comprises 200,000 to 250,000 clones, approximately 88% of which are singletons, and around 6.5% rests with the top ten. Sequenced sample: peripheral blood. The receptor was isolated from a man between 60 and 75 years old who had recovered from COVID-19. This sequence joins TRBV27 and TRBJ2-1; a weak D match, TRBD1 (6 bases). The CDR3 DNA reads as TGTGCCAGCAGTTTGAAACAGGGCGACAATGAGCAGTTCTTC. This encodes CASSLKQGDNEQFF.